The 8 T cell receptor beta chains given below trace back to one sample, sequenced in a study of T cells in Graves' hyperthyroidism and ophthalmopathy. Researchers amplified the TCR beta CDR3 regions from RNA transcripts. The HTBI primer set was used in a first-round RT-PCR of the TCR CDR3. TCRdb reprocessed the multiplex PCR reads with MiXCR, giving one entry per CDR3 protein. The data show roughly 360,000 distinct CDR3 sequences, roughly 14% seen once. The material sequenced was blood. All receptors come from a man between 25 and 39 years old with Graves' hyperthyroidism that later progressed to Graves' ophthalmopathy.

In this sample, this clonotype turned up many times. V and J are TRBV11-2 and TRBJ2-5, with a tentative D call TRBD1 (8 bases). Per the germline V gene, CDR1 is SGHAT and CDR2 is FQNNGV. V shed 5 bases and J shed 1 base, with 20 bases lying between them. CDR3 length: 17 residues. Written as DNA, the CDR3 is TGTGCCAGCAGCCCAGGCGGGGGCAGGGGGCGCCAAGAGACCCAGTACTTC. This translates into CASSPGGGRGRQETQYF.

This clonotype has just a few counts. The chain has TRBV2 and TRBJ2-7; 7 bases match TRBD1. V gave up 5 bases and J gave up 4 bases; unmatched junction bases: 11. The CDR3 loop spans 15 amino acids. The germline CDR1 and CDR2 sequences are SNHLY and FYNNEI. The DNA of the CDR3 is TGTGCCAGCAGTCATCCCCGACAGGGTAAATACGAGCAGTACTTC. It codes for CASSHPRQGKYEQYF.

This clonotype was counted ten times or more. V usage is TRBV5-5 and J usage is TRBJ2-2, with 9 bases matching TRBD2. V was clipped by 1 base and J by 7 bases; unmatched bases: 8. The CDR3 extends over 16 amino acids. Germline values: CDR1 SGHKS, CDR2 YYEKEE (reference sequence). The CDR3 spells CASSLWTSAGSGELFF. The CDR3 nucleotides are TGTGCCAGCAGCTTGTGGACTAGCGCCGGTAGCGGGGAGCTGTTTTTT.

The table lists this clonotype with many counts. The CDR3 coding sequence is TGTGCCAGCAGCTTAGAAGCCGGGACAGCCAAAGAGACCCAGTACTTC. Its translation is CASSLEAGTAKETQYF. The chain is built from TRBV11-2 and TRBJ2-5, with TRBD1 matching 7 bases. V was clipped by 0 bases and J by 3 bases; unmatched bases: 7. The V gene's germline CDR1 is SGHAT and CDR2 FQNNGV. This CDR3 spans 16 amino acids.

In its sample, this clonotype was seen many times. The rearrangement joins TRBV6-5 to TRBJ2-7; 10 bases match TRBD1. V lost 0 bases, J lost 6 bases, and 5 bases stayed unmatched. The germline V gene has CDR1 MNHEY and CDR2 SVGAGI. This CDR3 has 15 residues. The CDR3 DNA follows: TGTGCCAGCAGTTACTCTGGGACAGGGGAACGCGAGCAGTACTTC. It encodes CASSYSGTGEREQYF.

The chain couples TRBV2 to TRBJ1-2; D not resolved. Trimming cost V 4 bases and J 0 bases, with 12 bases left between them. The CDR3 sequence is 15 residues long. Germline V gene lookup returns CDR1 SNHLY and CDR2 FYNNEI. CDR3 protein: CASSARILANYGYTF. The DNA for the CDR3 is TGTGCCAGCAGTGCCCGAATTTTAGCTAACTATGGCTACACCTTC.

This clonotype was observed many times. The V call is TRBV12-5, the J call TRBJ2-5; 7 positions agree with TRBD1. The CDR3 length is 16 residues. Germline CDR1 reads LGHNT; CDR2 reads FRNRAP. The J segment lost 2 bases and the V segment lost 0 bases, leaving 6 bases of the junction unmatched. The CDR3 region is CASGLVLGTVQETQYF. CDR3 in DNA: TGTGCTAGTGGTTTGGTACTAGGGACAGTTCAAGAGACCCAGTACTTC.

This clonotype has at least ten counts. The J gene is TRBJ2-2, the V gene TRBV9, with 7 bases fitting TRBD2. Germline V gene sequence: CDR1 SGDLS, CDR2 YYNGEE. V lost 0 bases and J lost 0; bases outside the gene matches: 5. The CDR3 runs 17 residues. Here the CDR3 reads CASSVVSGSANTGELFF. Here the CDR3 DNA reads TGTGCCAGCAGCGTAGTTAGCGGGTCCGCGAACACCGGGGAGCTGTTTTTT.